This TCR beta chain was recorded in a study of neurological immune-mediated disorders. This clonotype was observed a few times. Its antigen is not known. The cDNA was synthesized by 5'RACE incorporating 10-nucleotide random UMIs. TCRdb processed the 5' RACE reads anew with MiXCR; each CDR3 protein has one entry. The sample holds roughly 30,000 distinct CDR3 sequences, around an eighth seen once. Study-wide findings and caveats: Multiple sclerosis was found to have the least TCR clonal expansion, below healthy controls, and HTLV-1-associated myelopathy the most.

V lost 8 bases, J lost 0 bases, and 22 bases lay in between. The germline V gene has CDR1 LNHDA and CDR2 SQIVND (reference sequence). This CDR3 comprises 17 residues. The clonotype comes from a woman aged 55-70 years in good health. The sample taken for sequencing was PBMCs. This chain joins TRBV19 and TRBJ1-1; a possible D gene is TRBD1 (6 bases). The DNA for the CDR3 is TGTGCCAGTGGAGGGGGGGACATATACTTCATGAACACTGAAGCTTTCTTT. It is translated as CASGGGDIYFMNTEAFF. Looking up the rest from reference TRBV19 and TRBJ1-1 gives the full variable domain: DGGITQSPKYLFRKEGQNVTLSCEQNLNHDAMYWYRQDPGQGLRLIYYSQIVNDFQKGDIAEGYSVSREKKESFPLTVTSAQKNPTAFYLCASGGGDIYFMNTEAFFGQGTRLTVV.